The 7 T cell receptor beta chains below were found in one sample sequenced in a study of OX40 agonist ivuxolimab in advanced cancers. Only in-frame clones appear in the TCRdb table, and some are missing; sequencing was by immunoSEQ multiplex PCR. The sample records tens of thousands of clones, more than 75% being singletons. Sequences were derived from CD4+ or CD8+ T cells sorted from blood, sampled in a trial of the OX40 agonist ivuxolimab. These receptors were obtained from an adult with an advanced solid tumor such as melanoma, head and neck, liver or kidney cancer.

This rearrangement joins TRBV2 to TRBJ1-1, with 9 bases identical to TRBD1. This CDR3 region has 14 residues. Germline V CDR1 and CDR2: SNHLY, FYNNEI. After removal of 6 bases from V and 5 bases from J, the junction contained 7 bases not matched to a gene. The CDR3 spells CASRLTGGETEAFF. In DNA, the CDR3 is TGTGCCAGCAGACTCACAGGGGGCGAGACTGAAGCTTTCTTT.

The chain employs TRBV5-6 and TRBJ2-7; D uncertain. The germline CDR1 and CDR2 sequences are SGHDT and YYEEEE. Trimming stripped 4 bases from V and 6 bases from J, with 8 bases between. The CDR3 consists of 11 residues. Here the CDR3 DNA reads TGTGCCAGCAGCCCCCTTTGCGAGCAGTACTTC. It is translated as CASSPLCEQYF.

This chain links TRBV2 with TRBJ1-2; maybe TRBD1 (5 bases). The V gene's germline CDR1 is SNHLY and CDR2 FYNNEI. This CDR3 contains 12 residues. V lost 6 bases and J lost 7, with 12 bases in between. DNA for the CDR3: TGTGCCAGCAGGGCGGAGGGGTTTGGCTACACCTTC. Translated: CASRAEGFGYTF.

The V and J genes are TRBV15 and TRBJ1-5, with D unresolved. This CDR3 is 14 amino acids long. The V gene lost 2 bases and the J gene lost 5 bases, with 10 bases spanning the gap. Germline CDR1 reads LNHNV; CDR2 reads YYDKDF (reference sequence). This CDR3 reads CATSRNGRDQPQHF. The DNA for the CDR3 is TGTGCCACCAGCAGAAACGGCCGGGATCAGCCCCAGCATTTT.

The chain links TRBV25-1 to TRBJ2-2; possibly TRBD2 for D (6 bases). CDR1 is MGHDK, CDR2 SYGVNS, per germline. The V end was cut by 1 base, the J end by 3 bases, with 6 bases between. The CDR3 is 14 residues long. The CDR3 protein is CASSEWGDTGELFF. CDR3 sequence (DNA): TGTGCCAGCAGTGAATGGGGGGACACCGGGGAGCTGTTTTTT.

This clone was observed a handful of times. The chain is built from TRBV7-8 and TRBJ2-7; 11 bases are a match to TRBD2. The germline V gene has CDR1 SGHVS and CDR2 FQNEAQ. The CDR3 loop spans 18 amino acids. Trimming took 1 base from V and 3 from J; bases not matched to a gene: 11. The DNA for the CDR3 is TGTGCCAGCAGCTTAGTAGTCGGTAGCGGGAGGGGAATCTACGAGCAGTACTTC. Translating it yields CASSLVVGSGRGIYEQYF.

The chain links TRBV6-6 to TRBJ2-4; no clear D. V shed 2 bases and J shed 4 bases, with 9 bases lying between them. CDR3 length: 14 residues. CDR1 and CDR2 from the germline V gene are MNHNY and SVGAGI (reference sequence). The CDR3 bases are TGTGCCAGCAGTTACGGTCTAGAAAAAAACATTCAGTACTTC. This translates into CASSYGLEKNIQYF.